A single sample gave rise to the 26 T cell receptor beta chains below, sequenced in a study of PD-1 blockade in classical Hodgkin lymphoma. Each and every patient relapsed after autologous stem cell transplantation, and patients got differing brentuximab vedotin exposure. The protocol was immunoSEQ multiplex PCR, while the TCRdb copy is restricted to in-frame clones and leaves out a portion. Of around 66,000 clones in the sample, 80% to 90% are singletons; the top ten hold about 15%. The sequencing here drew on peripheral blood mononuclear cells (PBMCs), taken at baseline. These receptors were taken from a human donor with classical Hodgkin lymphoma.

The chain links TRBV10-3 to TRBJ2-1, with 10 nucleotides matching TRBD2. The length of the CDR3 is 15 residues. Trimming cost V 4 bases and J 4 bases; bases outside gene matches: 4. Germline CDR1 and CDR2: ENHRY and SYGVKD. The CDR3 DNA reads TGTGCCATCAGTGCAGTACTAGCGGGGTACAATGAGCAGTTCTTC. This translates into CAISAVLAGYNEQFF.

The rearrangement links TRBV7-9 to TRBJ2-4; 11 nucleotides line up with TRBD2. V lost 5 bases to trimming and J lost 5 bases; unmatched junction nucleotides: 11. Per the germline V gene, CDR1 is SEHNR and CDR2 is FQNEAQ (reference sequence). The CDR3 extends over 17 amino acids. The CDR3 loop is CASSPVAGGPPENIQYF. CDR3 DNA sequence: TGTGCCAGCAGCCCTGTAGCGGGGGGGCCCCCCGAAAACATTCAGTACTTC. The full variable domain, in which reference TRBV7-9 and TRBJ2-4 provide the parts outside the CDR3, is DTGVSQNPRHKITKRGQNVTFRCDPISEHNRLYWYRQTLGQGPEFLTYFQNEAQLEKSRLLSDRFSAERPKGSFSTLEIQRTEQGDSAMYLCASSPVAGGPPENIQYFGAGTRLSVL.

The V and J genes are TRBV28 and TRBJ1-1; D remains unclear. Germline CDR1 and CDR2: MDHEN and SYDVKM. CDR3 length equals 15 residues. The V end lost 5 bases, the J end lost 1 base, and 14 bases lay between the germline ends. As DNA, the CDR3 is TGTGCCAGCAGTGACCCAACCCGGAGGAACACTGAAGCTTTCTTT. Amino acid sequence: CASSDPTRRNTEAFF.

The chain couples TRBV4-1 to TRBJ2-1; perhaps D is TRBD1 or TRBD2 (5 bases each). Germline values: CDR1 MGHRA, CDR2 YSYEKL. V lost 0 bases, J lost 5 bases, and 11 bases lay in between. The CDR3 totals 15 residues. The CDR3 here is CASSQDPGTDNEQFF. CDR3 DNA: TGCGCCAGCAGCCAAGACCCCGGGACGGACAATGAGCAGTTCTTC.

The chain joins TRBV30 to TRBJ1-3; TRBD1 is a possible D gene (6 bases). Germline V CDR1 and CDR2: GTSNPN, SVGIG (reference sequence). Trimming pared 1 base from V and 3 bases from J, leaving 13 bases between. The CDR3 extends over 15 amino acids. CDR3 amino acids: CAWSAPRQVGNTIYF. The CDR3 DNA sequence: TGTGCCTGGAGTGCCCCAAGACAGGTTGGAAACACCATATATTTT. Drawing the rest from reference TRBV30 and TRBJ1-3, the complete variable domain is SQTIHQWPATLVQPVGSPLSLECTVEGTSNPNLYWYRQAAGRGLQLLFYSVGIGQISSEVPQNLSASRPQDRQFILSSKKLLLSDSGFYLCAWSAPRQVGNTIYFGEGSWLTVV.

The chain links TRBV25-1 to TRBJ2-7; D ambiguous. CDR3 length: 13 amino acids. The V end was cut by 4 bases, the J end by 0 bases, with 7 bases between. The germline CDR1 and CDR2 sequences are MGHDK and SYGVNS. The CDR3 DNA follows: TGTGCCAGCAGTGGCGCCGGCTCCTACGAGCAGTACTTC. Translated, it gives CASSGAGSYEQYF.

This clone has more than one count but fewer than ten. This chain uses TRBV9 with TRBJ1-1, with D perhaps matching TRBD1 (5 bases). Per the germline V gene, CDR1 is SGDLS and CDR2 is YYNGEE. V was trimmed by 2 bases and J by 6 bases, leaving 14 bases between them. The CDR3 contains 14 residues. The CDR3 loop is CASSVAGWGAEAFF. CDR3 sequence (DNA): TGTGCCAGCAGCGTGGCCGGGTGGGGCGCTGAAGCTTTCTTT.

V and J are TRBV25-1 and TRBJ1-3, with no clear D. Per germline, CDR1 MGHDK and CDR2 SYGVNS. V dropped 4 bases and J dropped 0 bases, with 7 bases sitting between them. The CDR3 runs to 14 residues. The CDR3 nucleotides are TGTGCCAGCAGTGCCGACCTCTCTGGAAACACCATATATTTT. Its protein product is CASSADLSGNTIYF.

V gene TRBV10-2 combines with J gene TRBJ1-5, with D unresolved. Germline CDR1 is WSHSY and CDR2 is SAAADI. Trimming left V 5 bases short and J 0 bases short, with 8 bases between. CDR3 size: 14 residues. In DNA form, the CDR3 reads TGCGCCAGCAGTTCCCTGATTAGCAATCAGCCCCAGCATTTT. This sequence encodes CASSSLISNQPQHF.

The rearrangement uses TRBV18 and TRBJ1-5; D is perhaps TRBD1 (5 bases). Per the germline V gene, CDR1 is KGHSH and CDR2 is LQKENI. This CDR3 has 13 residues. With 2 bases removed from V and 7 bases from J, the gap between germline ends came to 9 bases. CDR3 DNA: TGTGCCAGCTCACCAGGGGCATCACAGCCCCAGCATTTT. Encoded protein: CASSPGASQPQHF.

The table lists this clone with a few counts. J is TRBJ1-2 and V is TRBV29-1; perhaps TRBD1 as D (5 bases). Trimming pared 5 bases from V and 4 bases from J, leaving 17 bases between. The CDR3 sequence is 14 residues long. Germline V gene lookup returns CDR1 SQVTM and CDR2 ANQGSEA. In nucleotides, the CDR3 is TGCAGCGTTCATTCTTTCGGGGGAGTCTATGGCTACACCTTC. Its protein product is CSVHSFGGVYGYTF. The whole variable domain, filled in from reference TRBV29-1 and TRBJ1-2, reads SAVISQKPSRDICQRGTSLTIQCQVDSQVTMMFWYRQQPGQSLTLIATANQGSEATYESGFVIDKFPISRPNLTFSTLTVSNMSPEDSSIYLCSVHSFGGVYGYTFGSGTRLTVV.

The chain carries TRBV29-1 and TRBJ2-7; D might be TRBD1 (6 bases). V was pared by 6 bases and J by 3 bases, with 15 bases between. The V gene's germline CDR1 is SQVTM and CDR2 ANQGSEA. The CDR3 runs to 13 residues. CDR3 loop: CSVLQGRSYEQYF. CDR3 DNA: TGCAGCGTCTTACAGGGTAGGAGCTACGAGCAGTACTTC.

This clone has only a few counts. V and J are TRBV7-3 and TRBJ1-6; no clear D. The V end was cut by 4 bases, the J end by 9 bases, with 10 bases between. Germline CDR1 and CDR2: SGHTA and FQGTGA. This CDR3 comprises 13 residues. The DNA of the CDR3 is TGTGCCAGCAGCTCCGTGTACGGTTCACCCCTCCACTTT. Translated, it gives CASSSVYGSPLHF. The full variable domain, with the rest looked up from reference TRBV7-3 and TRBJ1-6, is GAGVSQTPSNKVTEKGKYVELRCDPISGHTALYWYRQSLGQGPEFLIYFQGTGAADDSGLPNDRFFAVRPEGSVSTLKIQRTERGDSAVYLCASSSVYGSPLHFGNGTRLTVT.

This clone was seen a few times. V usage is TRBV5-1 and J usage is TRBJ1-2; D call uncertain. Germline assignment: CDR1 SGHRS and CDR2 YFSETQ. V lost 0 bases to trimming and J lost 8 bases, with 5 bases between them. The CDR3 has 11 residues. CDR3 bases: TGCGCCAGCAGCTTGGATGGCGGCTACACCTTC. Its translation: CASSLDGGYTF.

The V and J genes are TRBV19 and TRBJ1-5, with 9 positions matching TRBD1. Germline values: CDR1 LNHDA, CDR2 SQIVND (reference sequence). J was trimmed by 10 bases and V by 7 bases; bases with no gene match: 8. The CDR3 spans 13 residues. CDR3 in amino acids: CASMGTGSVPQHF. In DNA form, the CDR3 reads TGTGCCAGTATGGGGACAGGGTCGGTCCCCCAGCATTTT. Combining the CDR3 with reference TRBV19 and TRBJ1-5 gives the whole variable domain DGGITQSPKYLFRKEGQNVTLSCEQNLNHDAMYWYRQDPGQGLRLIYYSQIVNDFQKGDIAEGYSVSREKKESFPLTVTSAQKNPTAFYLCASMGTGSVPQHFGDGTRLSIL.

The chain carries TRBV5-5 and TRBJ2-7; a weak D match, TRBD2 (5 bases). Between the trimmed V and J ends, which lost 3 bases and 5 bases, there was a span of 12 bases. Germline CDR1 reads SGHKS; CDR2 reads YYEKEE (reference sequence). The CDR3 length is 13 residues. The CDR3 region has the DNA TGTGCCAGCAGCTGGGAGCTGGCTCACGAGCAGTACTTC. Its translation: CASSWELAHEQYF.

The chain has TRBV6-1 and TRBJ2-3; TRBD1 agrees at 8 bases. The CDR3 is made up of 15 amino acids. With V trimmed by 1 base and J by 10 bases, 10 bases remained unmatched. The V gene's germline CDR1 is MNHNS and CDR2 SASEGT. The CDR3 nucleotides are TGTGCCAGCAGTGAAGTTCAGGGGGCCGTAGGGGCGCAGTATTTT. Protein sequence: CASSEVQGAVGAQYF.

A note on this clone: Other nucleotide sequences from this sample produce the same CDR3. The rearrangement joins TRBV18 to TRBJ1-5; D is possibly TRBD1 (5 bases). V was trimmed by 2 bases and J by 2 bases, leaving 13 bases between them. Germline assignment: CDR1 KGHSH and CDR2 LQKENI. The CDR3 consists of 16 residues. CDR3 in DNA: TGTGCCAGCTCACCATCGGGGGGTGGACGCAATCAGCCCCAGCATTTT. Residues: CASSPSGGGRNQPQHF.

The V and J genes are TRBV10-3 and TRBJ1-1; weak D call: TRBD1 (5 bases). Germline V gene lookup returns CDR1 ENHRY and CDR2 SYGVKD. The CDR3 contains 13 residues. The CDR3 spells CATTRGGDTEAFF. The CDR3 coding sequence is TGTGCAACCACTCGGGGAGGGGACACTGAAGCTTTCTTT.

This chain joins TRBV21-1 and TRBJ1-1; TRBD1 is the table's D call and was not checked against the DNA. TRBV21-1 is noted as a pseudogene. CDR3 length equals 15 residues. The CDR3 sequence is CASTPGTGMNTEAFF. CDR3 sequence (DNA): TGTGCCAGCACCCCCGGGACAGGTATGAACACTGAAGCTTTCTTT.

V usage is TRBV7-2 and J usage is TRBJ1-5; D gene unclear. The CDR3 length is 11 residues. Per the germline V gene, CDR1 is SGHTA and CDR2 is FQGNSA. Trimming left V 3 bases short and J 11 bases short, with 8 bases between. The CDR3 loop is CASSLDSAQHF. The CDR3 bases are TGTGCCAGCAGCTTGGATTCGGCCCAGCATTTT.

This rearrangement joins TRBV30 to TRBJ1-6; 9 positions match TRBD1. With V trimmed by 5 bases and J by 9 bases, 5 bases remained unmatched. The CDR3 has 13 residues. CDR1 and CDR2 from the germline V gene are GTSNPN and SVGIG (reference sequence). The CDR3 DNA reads TGTGCCTGGGGACAGGGGCACGGTTCACCCCTCCACTTT. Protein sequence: CAWGQGHGSPLHF.

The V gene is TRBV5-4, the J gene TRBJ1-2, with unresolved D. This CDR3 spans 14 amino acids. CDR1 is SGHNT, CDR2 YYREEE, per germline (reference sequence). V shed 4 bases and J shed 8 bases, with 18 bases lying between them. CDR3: CASSMEGSLNGYTF. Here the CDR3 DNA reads TGTGCCAGCAGCATGGAGGGCAGTTTGAACGGCTACACCTTC.

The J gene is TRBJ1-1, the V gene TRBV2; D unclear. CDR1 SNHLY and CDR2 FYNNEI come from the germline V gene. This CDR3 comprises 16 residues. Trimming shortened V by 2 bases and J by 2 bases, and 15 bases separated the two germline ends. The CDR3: CASSEYDERLNTEAFF. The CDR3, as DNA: TGTGCCAGCAGTGAATATGACGAAAGGCTTAACACTGAAGCTTTCTTT.

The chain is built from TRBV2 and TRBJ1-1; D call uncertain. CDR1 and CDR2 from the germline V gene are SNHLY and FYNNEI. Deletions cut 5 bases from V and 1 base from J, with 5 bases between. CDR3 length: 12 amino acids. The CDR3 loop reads CASSYRNTEAFF. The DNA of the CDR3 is TGTGCCAGCAGTTACAGGAACACTGAAGCTTTCTTT.

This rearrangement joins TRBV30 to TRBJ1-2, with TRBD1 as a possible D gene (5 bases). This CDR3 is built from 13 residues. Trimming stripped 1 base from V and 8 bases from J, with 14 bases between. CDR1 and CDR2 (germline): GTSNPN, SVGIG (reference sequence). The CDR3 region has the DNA TGTGCCTGGAGTGCATCAGGGATAATAGGCTACACCTTC. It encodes CAWSASGIIGYTF. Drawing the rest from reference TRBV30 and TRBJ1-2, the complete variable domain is SQTIHQWPATLVQPVGSPLSLECTVEGTSNPNLYWYRQAAGRGLQLLFYSVGIGQISSEVPQNLSASRPQDRQFILSSKKLLLSDSGFYLCAWSASGIIGYTFGSGTRLTVV.